This T cell receptor beta chain was sequenced for a study of blood T cell repertoires in COVID-19. Across the study: From the United States, Italy and Spain came samples of acute and convalescent COVID-19. Sample material is recorded as cDNA or gDNA derived from T cells, B-cell-depleted T cells, or PBMCs.

Authors' analysis steps: Reference gene primer amplification yielded estimated nucleated cell counts. The protocol was immunoSEQ multiplex PCR, while the TCRdb copy is restricted to in-frame clones and leaves out a portion. Clone size and V and J calls were adopted from that table, with D and trimming inferred from the DNA. The table has roughly 140,000 clones, 90% seen once. The germline V gene has CDR1 LGHNA and CDR2 YSLEER. The CDR3 runs 15 residues. Trimming stripped 3 bases from V and 0 bases from J, with 10 bases between. The source material was peripheral blood. The clonotype was recovered from a woman aged 80 or older with acute or convalescent COVID-19. The J gene is TRBJ2-3, the V gene TRBV4-3; D might be TRBD2 (6 bases). The CDR3 nucleotides are TGCGCCAGCAGCCAGGCCGGGACTAGCACAGATACGCAGTATTTT. Encoded protein: CASSQAGTSTDTQYF.